This T cell receptor beta chain was recorded in a study of T cell responses to AZD1222 COVID-19 vaccine (dated by TCRdb to the early 2020s). Looking at the study overall: AZD1222 recipients given second doses at about 4 weeks or at about 12 weeks were pooled, since spike-specific TCR depth and breadth were not found to differ between the two schedules. Trial participants were enrolled into age subgroups of 18-55, 56-69 and 70-plus years, which contained 148, 28 and 57 TCR-sequenced participants, respectively. A total of more than 230 trial participants underwent TCR sequencing, of whom roughly 210 received two doses of AZD1222 and around 26 received two doses of the MenACWY control vaccine. Points the paper makes about the study in general: Conclusions about previously exposed vaccinees are limited because only a handful of AZD1222 recipients were SARS-CoV-2 seropositive at baseline. The 56-69-year group was small, and its depth increase did not reach significance, likely because of low power. Epitopes outside the regions mutated in the B.1.351 and B.1.1.7 variants were reportedly recognized by nearly half of the unique spike-specific TCRs. No day 14 peak-response samples were available, so repertoires were characterized only after the peak T cell response. Participants were mostly white British and included more females than males, and it was suggested by the authors that clonal diversity may have been underestimated. After two AZD1222 doses, both the breadth and the depth of spike-specific TCRs were significantly higher than at day 0 and than in MenACWY recipients. The whole spike protein was spanned by vaccine-associated CD4 TCRs, and dominant responses were seen in regions 160-218 and 743-854.

The CDR3 regions of human TCRbeta chains were subjected to immunosequencing. The study's processing was this. TCRs in the repertoires were matched against a reference library of SARS-CoV-2-specific TCRs that had been generated with the MIRA antigen-specificity platform. Breadth meant the fraction of unique TCRs that were SARS-CoV-2-associated, whereas depth meant the fraction of total T cells that were SARS-CoV-2-associated. Using the MIRA data, every spike-specific TCR was mapped to the spike region that the TCR reacted to and assigned to either a CD4 or a CD8 class. Log10-transformed breadth and depth values were compared by one-way ANOVA with Sidak's multiple comparisons tests. This immuneACCESS table, as held by TCRdb, lists in-frame sequences with V and J called but not all clones. Of the missing ones, under half trace to an unresolved V gene in checked studies; the others have no known cause. D and trimming come from the DNA, and the V and J calls and clone size come from that table. Across this sample there are 130,000 or so clones, with around 90% seen only once. The ten biggest clones cover approximately 2% of the sample.

Unmatched junction bases come to 0, with V trimmed by 0 bases and J by 1 base. CDR1 and CDR2 were assigned from the germline V gene as KGHDR and SFDVKD. The CDR3 spans 15 residues, from the cysteine through the phenylalanine. Just CDR3 DNA is preserved here, 45 bases in frame from base 1. Concerning this clone itself: Its recognized antigen is unknown. No base quality values were provided; no much bigger clone lies one nucleotide off.

Per the publication, the time point label means: baseline before first vaccination. Vaccinee samples came from UK trials COV001 and COV002, including a single-blind randomized controlled phase 2/3 trial of AZD1222 (ChAdOx1 nCoV-19) in healthy adults. For TCRbeta chain sequencing, PBMC samples were collected from trial participants at day 0 and at day 28 after the second dose. Recombination connected TRBV24-1 to TRBJ2-5; 8 middle bases align to TRBD2. The material was peripheral blood, obtained on day 0 of AZD1222 vaccination. The source of this sequence is an adult in good health. The CDR3 protein is CATSDLRGGQETQYF. The sequence in DNA is TGTGCCACCAGTGATTTGCGGGGGGGCCAAGAGACCCAGTACTTC.